The 19 T cell receptor beta chains in this list originate from one sample, sequenced in a study of tumor-infiltrating lymphocytes in localized non-small cell lung cancer. Sequenced by immunoSEQ multiplex PCR; TCRdb stores in-frame clones only, minus some. The sample includes around 6,700 clones, 64% of them seen just once. The sample consisted of uninvolved lung tissue not adjacent to the tumor. Receptors were obtained from a human donor with non-small cell lung cancer.

A single count supports this clone. The J gene is TRBJ1-1, the V gene TRBV11-2; the D is unclear. The CDR3 totals 13 residues. Trimming removed 1 base at V and 3 bases at J, with 6 bases between. From germline, CDR1 is SGHAT and CDR2 FQNNGV. In nucleotides, the CDR3 is TGTGCCAGCAGCTTAGGACCGGACACTGAAGCTTTCTTT. It specifies CASSLGPDTEAFF. The full variable domain, in which reference TRBV11-2 and TRBJ1-1 provide the parts outside the CDR3, is EAGVAQSPRYKIIEKRQSVAFWCNPISGHATLYWYQQILGQGPKLLIQFQNNGVVDDSQLPKDRFSAERLKGVDSTLKIQPAKLEDSAVYLCASSLGPDTEAFFGQGTRLTVV.

The chain has TRBV5-4 and TRBJ1-1; D perhaps matches TRBD1 (5 bases). The CDR3 is made up of 14 amino acids. Trimming stripped 0 bases from V and 1 base from J, with 7 bases between. Germline assignment: CDR1 SGHNT and CDR2 YYREEE (reference sequence). Here the CDR3 DNA reads TGTGCCAGCAGCTTGGCCAGGGAGAACACTGAAGCTTTCTTT. Translation gives CASSLARENTEAFF.

This clone is a singleton in its sample. The chain links TRBV5-1 to TRBJ1-1; unclear D gene. The CDR3 extends over 15 amino acids. V lost 0 bases and J lost 1, with 10 bases in between. Germline CDR1 and CDR2: SGHRS and YFSETQ. CDR3 DNA: TGCGCCAGCAGCTTGGGGGATCTGGGGAACACTGAAGCTTTCTTT. Protein sequence: CASSLGDLGNTEAFF.

The chain recombines TRBV7-7 with TRBJ1-1; D is uncertain. The V end lost 5 bases, the J end lost 0 bases, and 10 bases lay between the germline ends. The length of the CDR3 is 14 residues. Germline V gene data show CDR1 as SSHAT and CDR2 as FNYEAQ (reference sequence). In DNA form, the CDR3 reads TGTGCCAGCAGCCCATCAGACATGAACACTGAAGCTTTCTTT. Its translation is CASSPSDMNTEAFF.

The rearrangement links TRBV11-2 to TRBJ1-2, with D uncertain. Germline V gene data show CDR1 as SGHAT and CDR2 as FQNNGV. The CDR3 runs to 15 residues. V lost 1 base and J 0 bases, leaving 9 bases between the germline ends. CDR3 in DNA: TGTGCCAGCAGCTTAGGTCCGGCAACTAACTATGGCTACACCTTC. Translating it yields CASSLGPATNYGYTF.

This clone showed up just a few times. This chain connects TRBV6-1 to TRBJ2-3; 15 nucleotides align to TRBD2. This CDR3 contains 15 residues. Germline CDR1 reads MNHNS; CDR2 reads SASEGT. V shed 4 bases and J 4 bases; nucleotides not matched to a gene: 0. The CDR3 DNA is TGTGCCAGCAGTGGGACTAGCGGGGGGGCAGATACGCAGTATTTT. It encodes CASSGTSGGADTQYF.

The chain recombines TRBV7-9 with TRBJ2-1, with TRBD2 matching 15 bases. The trim removed 5 bases at V and 9 bases at J, leaving 8 bases unmatched. The CDR3 runs to 16 residues. Germline CDR1 is SEHNR and CDR2 is FQNEAQ (reference sequence). This CDR3 reads CASSTRTSGGGFEQFF. CDR3 nucleotides: TGTGCCAGCAGCACCCGGACTAGCGGGGGGGGGTTTGAGCAGTTCTTC.

CDR3 sequence: CAWSDLLGQPQHF. The CDR3 DNA follows: TGTGCCTGGAGTGATCTCCTGGGGCAGCCCCAGCATTTT. V is TRBV30 and J is TRBJ1-5; no clear D. Germline CDR1 and CDR2: GTSNPN and SVGIG (reference sequence). The CDR3 runs 13 residues. With 1 base removed from V and 7 bases from J, the gap between germline ends came to 11 bases.

The gene calls are TRBV9 and TRBJ1-1; a weak D match, TRBD1 (5 bases). CDR1 and CDR2 (germline): SGDLS, YYNGEE. V gave up 4 bases and J gave up 4 bases, with 14 bases separating them. This CDR3 region has 14 residues. This chain's CDR3 is CASSRGGGSTEAFF. The CDR3 coding sequence is TGTGCCAGCAGCAGAGGCGGGGGGAGCACTGAAGCTTTCTTT.

CDR3 bases: TGTGCCACAAATCGCATCGACTATGGCTACACCTTC. Protein: CATNRIDYGYTF. The genes are TRBV19 and TRBJ1-2, with D uncertain. V was trimmed by 10 bases and J by 3 bases, leaving 12 bases between them. Germline values: CDR1 LNHDA, CDR2 SQIVND (reference sequence). The CDR3 is 12 amino acids.

The rearrangement uses TRBV12-5 and TRBJ2-7; TRBD2 aligns across 15 bases. This CDR3 region has 18 residues. V gave up 5 bases and J gave up 4 bases; unmatched junction bases: 12. Germline V gene lookup returns CDR1 LGHNT and CDR2 FRNRAP. DNA for the CDR3: TGTGCTAGTGGTGACTCGGGACTAGCGGGGGGACGCCCTTACGAGCAGTACTTC. It yields the protein CASGDSGLAGGRPYEQYF.

This chain joins TRBV29-1 and TRBJ1-3; maybe TRBD1 (6 bases). Germline V lookup: CDR1 SQVTM, CDR2 ANQGSEA. CDR3 length: 14 amino acids. Trimming took off 0 bases at V and 8 bases at J, with 14 bases between the two ends. CDR3 DNA: TGCAGCGTTGAAGAACAGGGAGGGAGAGACACCATATATTTT. Translation: CSVEEQGGRDTIYF.

This clone appeared a few times. The rearrangement joins TRBV7-9 to TRBJ1-2, with D unresolved. Per the germline V gene, CDR1 is SEHNR and CDR2 is FQNEAQ (reference sequence). There are 14 residues in the CDR3. V dropped 6 bases and J dropped 8 bases, with 19 bases sitting between them. CDR3 nucleotides: TGTGCCAGCAGGGACCACAATGGGGAAGAAGGCTACACCTTC. Translated, it gives CASRDHNGEEGYTF.

The chain joins TRBV9 to TRBJ2-7; D is ambiguous. Trimming took 4 bases from V and 0 from J, leaving 11 bases between them. The CDR3 runs 14 residues. In germline, CDR1 is SGDLS, CDR2 YYNGEE. The CDR3 sequence: CASSPYRNSYEQYF. DNA for the CDR3: TGTGCCAGCAGCCCTTATAGAAACTCCTACGAGCAGTACTTC.

This chain connects TRBV19 to TRBJ2-2; no firm D call. CDR1 is LNHDA, CDR2 SQIVND, per germline (reference sequence). The CDR3 has 11 residues. The V end lost 2 bases, the J end lost 8 bases, and 3 bases lay between the germline ends. The CDR3 region is CASSITGELFF. The DNA for the CDR3 is TGTGCCAGTAGTATAACAGGGGAGCTGTTTTTT.

The V gene is TRBV7-9, the J gene TRBJ1-1; D is unresolved. This CDR3 spans 15 amino acids. Per the germline V gene, CDR1 is SEHNR and CDR2 is FQNEAQ (reference sequence). V was pared by 2 bases and J by 0 bases, with 10 bases between. CDR3 nucleotides: TGTGCCAGCAGCTTAAGTCCTGCAGTGAACACTGAAGCTTTCTTT. This encodes CASSLSPAVNTEAFF.

V and J are TRBV7-2 and TRBJ2-5, with 11 nucleotides matching TRBD2. V was pared by 4 bases and J by 8 bases, with 6 bases of the junction left unmatched. The CDR3 length is 14 residues. Germline values: CDR1 SGHTA, CDR2 FQGNSA. CDR3 amino acids: CASSSLTSGATQYF. The CDR3 DNA reads TGTGCCAGCAGCTCCTTGACTAGCGGGGCAACCCAGTACTTC.

This chain uses TRBV19 with TRBJ1-5; D might be TRBD1 (6 bases). This CDR3 is built from 15 residues. Looked up from germline, CDR1 is LNHDA and CDR2 is SQIVND (reference sequence). Trimming shortened V by 6 bases and J by 4 bases, and 16 bases separated the two germline ends. CDR3 residues: CASSPVPGENQPQHF. CDR3 DNA sequence: TGTGCCAGTAGCCCCGTCCCAGGGGAGAATCAGCCCCAGCATTTT.

This clone was detected only once. The chain is built from TRBV7-2 and TRBJ1-6; 7 nucleotides match TRBD1. The V segment lost 5 bases and the J segment 10 bases; nucleotides outside the gene matches: 5. The CDR3 contains 13 residues. The germline gives CDR1 SGHTA, CDR2 FQGNSA. In nucleotides, the CDR3 is TGTGCCAGCAGCCGACAGGGACGGTCACCCCTCCACTTT. It encodes CASSRQGRSPLHF.